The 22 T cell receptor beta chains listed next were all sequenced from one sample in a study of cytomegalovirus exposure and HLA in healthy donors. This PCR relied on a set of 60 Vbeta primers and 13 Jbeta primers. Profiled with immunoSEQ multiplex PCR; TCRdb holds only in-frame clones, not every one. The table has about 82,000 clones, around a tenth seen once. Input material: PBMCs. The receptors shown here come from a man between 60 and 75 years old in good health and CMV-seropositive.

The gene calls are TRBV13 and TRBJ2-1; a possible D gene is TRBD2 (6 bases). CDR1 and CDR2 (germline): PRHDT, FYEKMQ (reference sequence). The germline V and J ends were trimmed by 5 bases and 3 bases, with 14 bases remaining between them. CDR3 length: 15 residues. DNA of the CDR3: TGTGCCAGCAGCCCACCGGGACTTCGCTACAATGAGCAGTTCTTC. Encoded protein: CASSPPGLRYNEQFF.

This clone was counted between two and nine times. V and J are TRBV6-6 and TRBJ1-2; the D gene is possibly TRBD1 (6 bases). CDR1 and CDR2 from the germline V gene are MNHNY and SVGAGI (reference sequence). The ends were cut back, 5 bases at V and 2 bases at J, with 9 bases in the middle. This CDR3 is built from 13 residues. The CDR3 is CASSRDTNYGYTF. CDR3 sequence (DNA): TGTGCCAGCAGTCGGGACACGAACTATGGCTACACCTTC.

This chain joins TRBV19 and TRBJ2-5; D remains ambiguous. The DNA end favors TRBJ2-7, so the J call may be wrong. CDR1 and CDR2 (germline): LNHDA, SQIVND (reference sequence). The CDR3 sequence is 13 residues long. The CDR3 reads CASSIAGRYEQYF. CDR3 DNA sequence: TGTGCCAGTAGTATAGCGGGTCGATACGAGCAGTACTTC.

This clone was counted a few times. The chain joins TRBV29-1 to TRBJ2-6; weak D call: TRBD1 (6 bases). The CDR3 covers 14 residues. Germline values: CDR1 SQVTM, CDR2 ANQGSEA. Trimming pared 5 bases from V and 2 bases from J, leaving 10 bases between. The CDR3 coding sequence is TGCAGCGTTAGCAGGGGAACTGGGGCCAACGTCCTGACTTTC. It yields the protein CSVSRGTGANVLTF.

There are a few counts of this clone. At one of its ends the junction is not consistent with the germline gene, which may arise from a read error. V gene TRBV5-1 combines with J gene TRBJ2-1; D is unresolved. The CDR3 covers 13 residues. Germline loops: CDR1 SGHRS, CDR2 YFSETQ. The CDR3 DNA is TGCGCCAGAAGCTTGGCACTCTCCAATGAGCAGTTCTTC. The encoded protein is CARSLALSNEQFF.

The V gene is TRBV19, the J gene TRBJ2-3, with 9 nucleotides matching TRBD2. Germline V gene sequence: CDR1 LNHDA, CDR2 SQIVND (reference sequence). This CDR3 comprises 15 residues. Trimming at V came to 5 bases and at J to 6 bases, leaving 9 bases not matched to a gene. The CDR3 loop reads CASSPRREGRDTQYF. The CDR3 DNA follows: TGTGCCAGTAGTCCCCGGCGGGAGGGCCGGGATACGCAGTATTTT.

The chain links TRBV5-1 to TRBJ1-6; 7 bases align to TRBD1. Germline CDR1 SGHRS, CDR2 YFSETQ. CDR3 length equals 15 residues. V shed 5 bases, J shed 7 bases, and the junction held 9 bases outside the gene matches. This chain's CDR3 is CASRGDRAGNSPLHF. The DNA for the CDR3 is TGCGCCAGCAGAGGCGACAGGGCGGGCAATTCACCCCTCCACTTT.

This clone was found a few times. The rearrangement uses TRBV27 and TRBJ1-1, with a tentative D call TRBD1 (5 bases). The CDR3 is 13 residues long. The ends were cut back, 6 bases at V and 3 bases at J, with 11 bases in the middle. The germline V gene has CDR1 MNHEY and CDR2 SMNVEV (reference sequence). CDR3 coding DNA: TGTGCCAGCAGGAACACAGGTTACACTGAAGCTTTCTTT. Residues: CASRNTGYTEAFF.

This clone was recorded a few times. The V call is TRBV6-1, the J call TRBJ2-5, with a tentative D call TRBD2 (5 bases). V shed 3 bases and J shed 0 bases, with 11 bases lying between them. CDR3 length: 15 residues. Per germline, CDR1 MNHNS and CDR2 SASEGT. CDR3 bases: TGTGCCAGCAGTGATTCTAGCTTGTACCAAGAGACCCAGTACTTC. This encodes CASSDSSLYQETQYF.

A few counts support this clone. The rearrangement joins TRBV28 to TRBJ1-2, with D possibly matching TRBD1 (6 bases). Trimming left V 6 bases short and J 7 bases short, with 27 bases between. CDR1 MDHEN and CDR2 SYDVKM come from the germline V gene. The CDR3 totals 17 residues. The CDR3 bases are TGTGCCAGCAGGTCGGGGATAGGGGGTTTATCACTCCTTGGCTACACCTTC. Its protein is CASRSGIGGLSLLGYTF.

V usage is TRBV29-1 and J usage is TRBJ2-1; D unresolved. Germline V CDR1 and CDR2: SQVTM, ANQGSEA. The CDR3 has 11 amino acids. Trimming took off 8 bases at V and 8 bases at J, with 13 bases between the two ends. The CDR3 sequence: CSFTMIDEQFF. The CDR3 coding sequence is TGCAGCTTCACAATGATCGATGAGCAGTTCTTC.

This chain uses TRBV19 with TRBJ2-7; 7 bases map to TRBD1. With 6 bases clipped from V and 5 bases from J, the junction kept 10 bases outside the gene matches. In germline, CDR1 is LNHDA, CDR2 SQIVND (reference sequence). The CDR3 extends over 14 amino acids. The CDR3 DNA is TGTGCCAGTAGAGTCACAGGGGTGGGCGACGAGCAGTACTTC. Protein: CASRVTGVGDEQYF.

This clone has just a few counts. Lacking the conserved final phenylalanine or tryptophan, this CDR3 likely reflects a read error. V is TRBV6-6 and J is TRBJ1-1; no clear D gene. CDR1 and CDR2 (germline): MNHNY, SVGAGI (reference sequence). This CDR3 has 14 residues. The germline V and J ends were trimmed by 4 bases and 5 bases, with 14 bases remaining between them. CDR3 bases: TGTGCCAGCAGTTCCCACAAGGAGAAAACTGAAGCTTTCTTG. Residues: CASSSHKEKTEAFL.

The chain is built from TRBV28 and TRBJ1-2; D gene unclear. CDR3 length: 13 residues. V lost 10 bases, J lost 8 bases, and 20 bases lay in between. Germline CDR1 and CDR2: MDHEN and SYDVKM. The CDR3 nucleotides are TGTGCCACCCTACCTAGTGGATCTGGAGGCTACACCTTC. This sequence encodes CATLPSGSGGYTF.

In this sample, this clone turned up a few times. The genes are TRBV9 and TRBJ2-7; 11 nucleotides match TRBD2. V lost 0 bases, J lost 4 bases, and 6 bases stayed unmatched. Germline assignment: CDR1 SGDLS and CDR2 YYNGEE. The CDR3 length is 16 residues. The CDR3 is CASSVGSLAGEYEQYF. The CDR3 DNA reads TGTGCCAGCAGCGTAGGGTCACTAGCGGGAGAATACGAGCAGTACTTC.

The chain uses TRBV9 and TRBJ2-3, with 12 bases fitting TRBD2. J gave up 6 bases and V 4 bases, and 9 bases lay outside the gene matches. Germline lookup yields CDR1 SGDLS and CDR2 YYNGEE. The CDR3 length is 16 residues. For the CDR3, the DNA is TGTGCCAGCAGCCCCCCGGGACTAGCGGGTCAGGATACGCAGTATTTT. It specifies CASSPPGLAGQDTQYF.

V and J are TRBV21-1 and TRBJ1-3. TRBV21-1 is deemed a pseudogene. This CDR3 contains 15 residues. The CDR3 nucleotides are TGTGCCAGCAGCAAACCCGGTCGGGATGGAAGCACCATATATTTT. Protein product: CASSKPGRDGSTIYF.

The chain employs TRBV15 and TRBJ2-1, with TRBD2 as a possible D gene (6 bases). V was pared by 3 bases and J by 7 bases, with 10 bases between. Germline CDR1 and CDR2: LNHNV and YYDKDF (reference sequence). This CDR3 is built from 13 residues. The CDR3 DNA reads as TGTGCCACCAGCAGGGGGCTAGCGAATGAGCAGTTCTTC. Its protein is CATSRGLANEQFF.

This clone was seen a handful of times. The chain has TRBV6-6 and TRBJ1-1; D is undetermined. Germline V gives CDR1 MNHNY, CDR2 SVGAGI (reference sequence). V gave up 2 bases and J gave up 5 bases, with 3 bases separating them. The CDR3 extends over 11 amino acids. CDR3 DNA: TGTGCCAGCAGTTACCTTACTGAAGCTTTCTTT. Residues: CASSYLTEAFF.

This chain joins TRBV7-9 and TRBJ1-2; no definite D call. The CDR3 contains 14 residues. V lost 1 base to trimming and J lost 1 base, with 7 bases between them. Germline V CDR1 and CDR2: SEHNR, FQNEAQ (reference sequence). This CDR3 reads CASSLGTRNYGYTF. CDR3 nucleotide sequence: TGTGCCAGCAGCTTAGGCACTCGTAACTATGGCTACACCTTC.

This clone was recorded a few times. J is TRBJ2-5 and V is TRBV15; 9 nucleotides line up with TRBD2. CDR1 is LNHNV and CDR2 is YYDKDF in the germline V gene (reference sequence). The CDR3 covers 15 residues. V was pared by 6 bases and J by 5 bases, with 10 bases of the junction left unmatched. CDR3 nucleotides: TGTGCCACCAGGTTCGGGGCTAGCGGGGTGGAGACCCAGTACTTC. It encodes CATRFGASGVETQYF.

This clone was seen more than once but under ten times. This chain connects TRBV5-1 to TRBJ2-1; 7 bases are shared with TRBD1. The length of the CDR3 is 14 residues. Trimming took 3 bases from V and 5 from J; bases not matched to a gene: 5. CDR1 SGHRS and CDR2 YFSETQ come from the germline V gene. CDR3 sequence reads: CASSSRDSHNEQFF. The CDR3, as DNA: TGCGCCAGCAGCTCTAGGGACAGCCACAATGAGCAGTTCTTC.